This TCR beta chain is from a study of blood T cell repertoires in COVID-19 (dated by TCRdb to 2020 to 2021). In terms of the full investigation: Samples from collaborators originated in the United States, Italy and Spain and spanned both the acute and convalescent phases of COVID-19. The material from the prospective study consisted of cDNA or gDNA derived from T cells, B-cell-depleted T cells, or PBMCs. The dataset comprised deeply sampled blood TCRbeta repertoires from subjects exposed to, actively infected with, or recovered from COVID-19. The repertoires were released in a freely available public database meant as a resource for research on the immune response to SARS-CoV-2. Samples were obtained from the ongoing ImmuneRACE study (first 160 participants) and from roughly 1,300 subjects provided by 6 global collaborators. A de-identified subject ID, COVID-19 status, age in years and sex were almost always included in the sample metadata. Where available, HLA class I and class II types were obtained from metadata supplied by the sample provider rather than from assay-based typing. The full study reports these points: How much clinical and demographic metadata was included differed by source and by participant, and the metadata was provided uncurated.

The count of this clone is one. Its antigen target is currently unknown. Per-nucleotide qualities are absent, and no much larger clonotype sits a single base away. The immunoSEQ Assay, a bias-controlled multiplex PCR, was used to amplify TCRbeta CDR3 regions from genomic DNA. For the original study's pipeline: Within the assay, amplification of reference gene primers was used to estimate how many nucleated cells each sample contained. To quantify the absolute abundance of each unique TCRbeta CDR3 rearrangement, sequence reads were collapsed and filtered. For each sample, productive Simpson clonality was calculated as the square root of Simpson's diversity index across productive rearrangements. What TCRdb holds here is the immuneACCESS table cut down to in-frame rearrangements. Part of the clones is not present; checked against another copy, under half of the missing clones reflect an unresolved V gene, and the others are unexplained. That table gives V, J and clone size, and the DNA gave D and trimming. For this sample the table gives roughly 55,000 clones, of which 70% to 85% were detected only once. Around 13% of the sample is taken by the ten largest.

Trimmed from V: 1 base; trimmed from J: 2 bases; junction bases lacking a gene match: 5. Including cysteine and phenylalanine, the CDR3 has 15 amino acids. Left in the record is the CDR3 DNA by itself, 45 bases read in frame from the first base. Reading the germline V gene gives CDR1 MDHEN and CDR2 SYDVKM. Each collaborating institution followed its own protocols to collect whole blood in K2EDTA tubes. For TCRbeta analysis, collaborator samples were shipped as frozen whole blood, as isolated PBMCs, or as DNA extracted from either sample type. The sequenced material came from peripheral blood. The chain couples TRBV28 to TRBJ2-7, and TRBD1 matches 7 of the central bases. The TCR was taken from a man at least 80 years old with acute or convalescent COVID-19. The DNA reads as follows: TGTGCCAGCAGTTTATCCCGGGACAGTGCCTACGAGCAGTACTTC. Protein translation: CASSLSRDSAYEQYF.